The clone carrying this T cell receptor (beta chain) has just one count. Assay: immunoSEQ multiplex PCR; the TCRdb copy retains only in-frame clones and omits some. This sample has 150,000 to 200,000 clones, with approximately 92% found just once. The record originates from a study of control samples from healthy donors and cancer patients. The sample was blood. This receptor was obtained from a man younger than 45 in good health.

The CDR3 coding sequence is TGTGCCAGCAGTTTATCGTCTGGGACAGGGGCCTACGAGCAGTACTTC. Translating it yields CASSLSSGTGAYEQYF. This chain connects TRBV27 to TRBJ2-7; 10 bases agree with TRBD1. Trimming cost V 0 bases and J 2 bases; bases outside gene matches: 4. This CDR3 contains 16 residues. Germline lookup yields CDR1 MNHEY and CDR2 SMNVEV (reference sequence).